One and the same sample provided the 16 T cell receptor beta chains below, sequenced in a study of blood T cells in healthy people across ages. A second PCR of roughly 7 to 11 cycles used a sample-barcoded 5' primer and a J-beta primer mix. TCRdb analysed the 5' RACE reads with MiXCR anew, one entry per CDR3 protein. The sample yields around 1,500,000 distinct CDR3 sequences, 40% to 50% seen once. What was sequenced was blood. Receptor source: a young woman in good health.

This rearrangement joins TRBV28 to TRBJ1-2; 9 bases are shared with TRBD1. CDR3 size: 14 residues. J was trimmed by 8 bases and V by 6 bases; bases with no gene match: 10. The germline CDR1 and CDR2 sequences are MDHEN and SYDVKM. This chain's CDR3 is CASSKQGAFWGYTF. The CDR3 DNA is TGTGCCAGCAGCAAACAGGGGGCGTTTTGGGGCTACACCTTC.

The V gene is TRBV10-3, the J gene TRBJ2-7, with TRBD1 matching 8 bases. From germline, CDR1 is ENHRY and CDR2 SYGVKD. The CDR3 runs to 15 residues. The ends lost 7 bases at V and 2 bases at J; junction bases unmatched: 10. This CDR3 reads CAIKLAGGEAYEQYF. DNA for the CDR3: TGTGCCATCAAACTAGCAGGGGGCGAAGCCTACGAGCAGTACTTC.

On this clonotype: The germline gene is not matched at one end of the junction; a read error may be the cause. The CDR3 sequence: CACSYVAGGDTQYF. In DNA form, the CDR3 reads TGTGCCTGCAGTTACGTCGCAGGGGGAGATACGCAGTATTTT. The rearrangement uses TRBV6-5 and TRBJ2-3, with TRBD1 matching over 7 bases. Germline V gene data show CDR1 as MNHEY and CDR2 as SVGAGI. This CDR3 contains 14 residues.

This clonotype showed up just a few times. The rearrangement links TRBV29-1 to TRBJ2-4; tentatively, D is TRBD1 or TRBD2 (5 bases each). The CDR3 is made up of 12 amino acids. V lost 6 bases and J lost 8, with 14 bases in between. The V gene's germline CDR1 is SQVTM and CDR2 ANQGSEA. The CDR3 here is CSVGQGADIQYF. The DNA for the CDR3 is TGCAGCGTCGGTCAGGGAGCGGACATTCAGTACTTC.

This clonotype was counted only a few times. The chain uses TRBV2 and TRBJ1-2; D is uncertain. V lost 3 bases and J lost 4, with 6 bases in between. The CDR3 totals 12 residues. Germline V CDR1 and CDR2: SNHLY, FYNNEI. This CDR3 reads CASSDVSYGYTF. The CDR3 DNA sequence: TGTGCCAGCAGTGACGTGAGCTATGGCTACACCTTC.

The chain employs TRBV7-6 and TRBJ1-1; D possibly corresponds to TRBD1 (6 bases). The CDR3 spans 14 residues. Per the germline V gene, CDR1 is SGHVS and CDR2 is FNYEAQ. The V gene lost 4 bases and the J gene lost 2 bases, with 11 bases spanning the gap. CDR3 DNA: TGTGCCAGCAGCTCCCACAGGGTCAACACTGAAGCTTTCTTT. Its protein is CASSSHRVNTEAFF. The whole variable domain, filled in from reference TRBV7-6 and TRBJ1-1, reads GAGVSQSPRYKVTKRGQDVALRCDPISGHVSLYWYRQALGQGPEFLTYFNYEAQQDKSGLPNDRFSAERPEGSISTLTIQRTEQRDSAMYRCASSSHRVNTEAFFGQGTRLTVV.

Worth noting for this clonotype: One end of the junction varies from germline; a read error may be responsible. The CDR3 bases are TGCGCCAGCAGCCAAGAACCAGCAGCGAACACTGAAACTTTCTTT. Translation gives CASSQEPAANTETFF. This chain uses TRBV4-1 with TRBJ1-1; D unclear. The CDR3 has 15 residues. Per the germline V gene, CDR1 is MGHRA and CDR2 is YSYEKL.

This clonotype was counted only a few times. The chain uses TRBV6-4 and TRBJ2-1; TRBD2 aligns across 9 bases. Germline lookup yields CDR1 MRHNA and CDR2 SNTAGT. CDR3 length: 13 amino acids. With 0 bases clipped from V and 9 bases from J, the junction kept 0 bases outside the gene matches. The CDR3 DNA reads TGTGCCAGCAGTGACTCAGCGGGGGGTGAGCAGTTCTTC. Translation gives CASSDSAGGEQFF.

This chain connects TRBV27 to TRBJ1-2, with 8 bases lining up with TRBD1. The germline V gene has CDR1 MNHEY and CDR2 SMNVEV (reference sequence). The trim removed 5 bases at V and 3 bases at J, leaving 8 bases unmatched. The CDR3 length is 15 residues. The CDR3 spells CASSPRTGYHYGYTF. As DNA, the CDR3 is TGTGCCAGCAGTCCGCGGACAGGGTACCACTATGGCTACACCTTC.

A few counts support this clonotype. This chain joins TRBV7-3 and TRBJ2-7, with TRBD1 identical over 9 bases. Germline V gene data show CDR1 as SGHTA and CDR2 as FQGTGA. The ends lost 2 bases at V and 3 bases at J; junction bases unmatched: 5. This CDR3 spans 15 amino acids. CDR3 amino acids: CASSLSPGQGYEQYF. DNA of the CDR3: TGTGCCAGCAGCTTATCCCCGGGACAGGGCTACGAGCAGTACTTC.

This clonotype was picked up a small number of times. The rearrangement uses TRBV3-1 and TRBJ1-2, with D uncertain. This CDR3 is built from 13 residues. V was shortened by 0 bases and J by 8 bases, with 10 bases between the two germline ends. In germline, CDR1 is LGHDT, CDR2 YNNKEL (reference sequence). The CDR3 protein is CASSQDTRNGYTF. In DNA form, the CDR3 reads TGTGCCAGCAGCCAAGATACCCGTAACGGCTACACCTTC.

Ten or more counts support this clonotype. The rearrangement joins TRBV6-5 to TRBJ2-7; D is ambiguous. The germline gives CDR1 MNHEY, CDR2 SVGAGI. Trimming removed 2 bases at V and 0 bases at J, with 5 bases between. The CDR3 extends over 13 amino acids. CDR3 nucleotide sequence: TGTGCCAGCAGTTACCAGGTCTCCTACGAGCAGTACTTC. Its protein is CASSYQVSYEQYF.

This clonotype turned up a few times. CDR3 region: CASSFGGSFGQFF. The CDR3 bases are TGTGCCAGCAGCTTCGGCGGGAGTTTTGGGCAGTTCTTC. The V and J genes are TRBV21-1 and TRBJ2-1; the table's D call, TRBD2, was not checked against the DNA. TRBV21-1 is a listed pseudogene. The CDR3 has 13 amino acids.

The V and J genes are TRBV20-1 and TRBJ1-2; a weak D match, TRBD1 (5 bases). The CDR3 consists of 12 residues. Germline CDR1 and CDR2: DFQATT and SNEGSKA (reference sequence). The CDR3 DNA sequence: TGCAGCGGCACTAGGGGTGGGGATGGCTACACCTTC. Translated, it gives CSGTRGGDGYTF.

This clonotype occurred many times. The chain employs TRBV20-1 and TRBJ2-5; 7 bases are a match to TRBD2. Unmatched junction bases numbered 3, after V lost 7 bases and J lost 1 base. The CDR3 runs 12 residues. CDR1 and CDR2 from the germline V gene are DFQATT and SNEGSKA (reference sequence). Here the CDR3 reads CSGASGQETQYF. In nucleotides, the CDR3 is TGCAGTGGGGCTAGCGGCCAAGAGACCCAGTACTTC.

In this sample, this clonotype turned up a few times. V and J are TRBV14 and TRBJ1-2; no clear D gene. CDR3 size: 15 residues. Trimming removed 1 base at V and 5 bases at J, with 14 bases between. Germline assignment: CDR1 SGHDN and CDR2 FVKESK. As DNA, the CDR3 is TGTGCCAGCAGCCAAGGGATCACCTCTGGGTATGGCTACACCTTC. It translates to CASSQGITSGYGYTF.